This record concerns one T cell receptor (beta chain) sequence. Its matching antigen is unknown. V lost 5 bases, J lost 2 bases, and 3 bases stayed unmatched. Per germline, CDR1 MRHNA and CDR2 SNTAGT. The CDR3 is 15 amino acids. Assay: immunoSEQ multiplex PCR; the TCRdb copy retains only in-frame clones and omits some. Among some 310,000 clones, 88% were seen once, and the ten largest hold approximately 0.96%. This entry comes from a study of cytomegalovirus exposure and HLA in healthy donors. Study background: The 90 to 150 validation repertoires matched the approximately 700 first-cohort repertoires in platform, a later analysis reported. General observations from the study: Cytomegalovirus status, reportedly, was diagnosed with high specificity and sensitivity by the classifier. Subsequent analysis of the 100 to 150 validation repertoires found a tendency for first-cohort TCR clusters to co-occur.

This receptor was taken from a man aged 25-45 years in good health and CMV-seronegative. The sequencing sample was made of PBMCs. The chain employs TRBV6-4 and TRBJ2-5, with TRBD2 matching 12 bases. This CDR3 reads CASSQTSGGQETQYF. CDR3 DNA: TGTGCCAGCAGTCAGACTAGCGGGGGTCAAGAGACCCAGTACTTC.